This T cell receptor (beta chain) is from a study of patients and donors after allogeneic stem cell transplantation. This clonotype was detected a few times. Germline assignment: CDR1 KGHDR and CDR2 SFDVKD. This CDR3 contains 16 residues. The V and J ends lost 5 bases and 1 base respectively, with 14 bases between them. TCRdb recomputed calls from the RT-PCR reads with MiXCR, one row per CDR3 protein. The sample has over 150,000 distinct CDR3 sequences, about 29% seen once. The chain combines TRBV24-1 with TRBJ1-5; D might be TRBD1 (5 bases). The sequenced sample was blood, either unsorted or a sorted T cell fraction (not recorded which). The origin of this receptor is a human donor who was either an allogeneic HSCT recipient or a stem cell or donor lymphocyte infusion donor (not recorded which). It is not recorded whose cells these are; they may come from a transplant donor. In DNA, the CDR3 is TGTGCCACCAGTGGCCCGATAGGGGAAAGCAATCAGCCCCAGCATTTT. It encodes CATSGPIGESNQPQHF.